Listed below are T cell receptor beta chains from one sample, sequenced in a study of siplizumab effects on memory and regulatory T cells. TCRdb's table, derived via immunoSEQ multiplex PCR, lists solely in-frame clones and lacks some. In the table there are tens of thousands of clones, roughly 87% of which are singletons. The sequenced sample was naive CD8+ T cells sorted from blood. These receptors came from a human donor in good health. Each CDR3 is given with its conserved first and last residue. D genes are given only for firm matches.

CDR3 length,V gene,J gene,D gene,CDR3 DNA,CDR3 protein
17,TRBV4-2,TRBJ2-5,-,TGTGCCAGCAGCCAAGAGGGCGGCGGGGCAAAAGCGGAGACCCAGTACTTC,CASSQEGGGAKAETQYF
17,TRBV7-9,TRBJ1-2,-,TGTGCCAGCAGCACAAACCCCTCCAGGGTTGGAAACTATGGCTACACCTTC,CASSTNPSRVGNYGYTF
13,TRBV11-2,TRBJ2-7,-,TGTGCCAGCAGCTTAGAGGGCTCCTACGAGCAGTACTTC,CASSLEGSYEQYF
14,TRBV2,TRBJ2-3,TRBD2,TGTGCCAGCAGGCGGGAGGGCAGTTCAGATACGCAGTATTTT,CASRREGSSDTQYF
15,TRBV7-2,TRBJ2-7,-,TGTGCCAGCAGCTTAAGGGACTCCCGGGGTAACGAGCAGTACTTC,CASSLRDSRGNEQYF
12,TRBV6-5,TRBJ1-5,-,TGTGCCAGCAGTTCAGGGGATCAGCCCCAGCATTTT,CASSSGDQPQHF
17,TRBV5-1,TRBJ2-1,-,TGCGCCAGCAGCTTGGGTAGCGGCACTCCCCCCTACAATGAGCAGTTCTTC,CASSLGSGTPPYNEQFF
14,TRBV6-1,TRBJ2-7,TRBD1,TGTGCCAGCAGCCATACAGGGGGTCGCTACGAGCAGTACTTC,CASSHTGGRYEQYF
17,TRBV5-6,TRBJ2-7,TRBD1,TGTGCCAGCAGCCTGGATACAGGACAGGGTCACTCCTACGAGCAGTACTTC,CASSLDTGQGHSYEQYF
14,TRBV2,TRBJ2-5,-,TGTGCCACCCCGCGCTCCCAGGAGGAAGGGACCCAGTACTTC,CATPRSQEEGTQYF